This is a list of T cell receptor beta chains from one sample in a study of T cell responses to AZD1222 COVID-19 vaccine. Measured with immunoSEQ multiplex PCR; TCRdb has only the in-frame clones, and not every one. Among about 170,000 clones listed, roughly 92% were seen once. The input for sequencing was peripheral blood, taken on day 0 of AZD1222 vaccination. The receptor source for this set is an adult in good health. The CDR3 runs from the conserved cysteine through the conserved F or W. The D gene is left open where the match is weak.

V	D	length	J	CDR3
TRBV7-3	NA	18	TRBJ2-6	CASSFRGPSSSGANVLTF
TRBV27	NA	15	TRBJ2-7	CASSLIPTQPYEQYF
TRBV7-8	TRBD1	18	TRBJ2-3	CASSIRQGTPNYADTQYF
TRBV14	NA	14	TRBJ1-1	CASSPLGRDTEAFF
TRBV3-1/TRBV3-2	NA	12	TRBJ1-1	CASSQVAGLLEF
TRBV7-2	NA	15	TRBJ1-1	CASSVDRNMNTEAFF
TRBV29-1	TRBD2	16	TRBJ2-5	CSVANTGTRPQETQYF
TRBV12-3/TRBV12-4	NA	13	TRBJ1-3	CASNQRTGNTIYF
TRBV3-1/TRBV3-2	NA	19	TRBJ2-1	CASSHKRGAGTPSYNEQFF
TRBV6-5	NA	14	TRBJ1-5	CASSPGRHNQPQHF
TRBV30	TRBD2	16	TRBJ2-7	CAWSPWGGRGSYEQYF
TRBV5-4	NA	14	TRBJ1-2	CASSLGGTNYGYTF
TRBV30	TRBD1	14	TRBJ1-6	CAWSVGRGFPPLHF
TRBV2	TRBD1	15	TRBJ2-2	CASRDRGLNTGELFF
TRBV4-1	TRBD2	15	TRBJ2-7	CASSQVQSGGREQYF
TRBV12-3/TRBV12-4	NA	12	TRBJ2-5	CASSKSRETQYF